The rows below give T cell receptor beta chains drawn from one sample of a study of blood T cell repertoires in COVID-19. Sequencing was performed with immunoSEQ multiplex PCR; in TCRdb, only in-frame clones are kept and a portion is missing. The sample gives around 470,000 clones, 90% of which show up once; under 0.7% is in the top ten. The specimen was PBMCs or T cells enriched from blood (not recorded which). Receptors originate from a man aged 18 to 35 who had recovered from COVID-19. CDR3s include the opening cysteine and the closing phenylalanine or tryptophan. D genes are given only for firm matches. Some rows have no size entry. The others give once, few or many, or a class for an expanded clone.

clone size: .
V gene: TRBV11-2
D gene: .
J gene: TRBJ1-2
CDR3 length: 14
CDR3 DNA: TGTGCCAGCAGCCCCTGGACAGAACCCTATGGCTACACCTTC
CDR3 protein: CASSPWTEPYGYTF

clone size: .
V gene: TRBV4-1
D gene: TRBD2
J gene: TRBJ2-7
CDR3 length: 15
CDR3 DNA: TGCGCCAGCAGCCTCGGGACTAGCGACTCCTACGAGCAGTACTTC
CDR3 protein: CASSLGTSDSYEQYF

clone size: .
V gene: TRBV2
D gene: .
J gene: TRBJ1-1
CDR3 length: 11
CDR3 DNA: TGTGCCAGCATCAGGACAGTTGAAGCTTTCTTT
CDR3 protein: CASIRTVEAFF

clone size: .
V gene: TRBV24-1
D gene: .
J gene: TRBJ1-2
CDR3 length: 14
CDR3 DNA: TGTGCCACCAGTGATTTTGAGACTAACTATGGCTACACCTTC
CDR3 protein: CATSDFETNYGYTF

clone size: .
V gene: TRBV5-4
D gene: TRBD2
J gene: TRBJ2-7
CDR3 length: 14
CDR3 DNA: TGTGCCAGCAGCTTGGTTGGGACTAGCGGGTTGCAGTACTTC
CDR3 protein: CASSLVGTSGLQYF

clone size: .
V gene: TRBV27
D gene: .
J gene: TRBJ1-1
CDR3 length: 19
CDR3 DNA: TGTGCCAGCAGTTCCCGCATACGGGGAACTATAGTTATGAACACTGAAGCTTTCTTT
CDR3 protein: CASSSRIRGTIVMNTEAFF

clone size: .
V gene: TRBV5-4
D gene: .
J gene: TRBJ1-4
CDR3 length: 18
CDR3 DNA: TGTGCCAGCAGCCAATCTGCCACGGGGGGGTCAACTAATGAAAAACTGTTTTTT
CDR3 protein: CASSQSATGGSTNEKLFF

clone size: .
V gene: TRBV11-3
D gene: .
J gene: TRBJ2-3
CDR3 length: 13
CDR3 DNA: TGTGCCAGCAGCTTAAATAGTGCAGATACGCAGTATTTT
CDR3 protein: CASSLNSADTQYF

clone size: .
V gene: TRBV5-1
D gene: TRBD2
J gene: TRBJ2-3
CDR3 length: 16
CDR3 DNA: TGCGCCAGCAGCTTGAATAGCGGGAGGTACACAGATACGCAGTATTTT
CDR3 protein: CASSLNSGRYTDTQYF

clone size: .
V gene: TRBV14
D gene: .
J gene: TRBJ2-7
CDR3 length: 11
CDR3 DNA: TGTGCCAGCAGCTACAGTACGGAGCAGTACTTC
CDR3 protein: CASSYSTEQYF

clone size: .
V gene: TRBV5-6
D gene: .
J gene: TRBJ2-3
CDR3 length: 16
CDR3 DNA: TGTGCCAGCAGCTTGGCCTACGGGTATAGCACAGATACGCAGTATTTT
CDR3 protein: CASSLAYGYSTDTQYF

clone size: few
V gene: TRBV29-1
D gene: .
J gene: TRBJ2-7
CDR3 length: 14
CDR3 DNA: TGCAGCGTTAGAACTGGGACTTCCACATACGAGCAGTACTTC
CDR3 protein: CSVRTGTSTYEQYF

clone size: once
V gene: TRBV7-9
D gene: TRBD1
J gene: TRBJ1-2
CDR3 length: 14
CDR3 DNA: TGTGCCAGCAGCCTAGAGGACAGGAACTATGGCTACACCTTC
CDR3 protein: CASSLEDRNYGYTF

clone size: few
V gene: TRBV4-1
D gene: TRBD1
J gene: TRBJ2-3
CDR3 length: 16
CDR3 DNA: TGCGCCAGCAGCAGTCCGGGACAGGGGGTATCAGATACGCAGTATTTT
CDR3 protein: CASSSPGQGVSDTQYF

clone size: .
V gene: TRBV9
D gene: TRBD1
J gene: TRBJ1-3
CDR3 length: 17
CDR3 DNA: TGTGCCAGCAGCGTGGAGGGGGCGGCCAACTCTGGAAACACCATATATTTT
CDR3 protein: CASSVEGAANSGNTIYF

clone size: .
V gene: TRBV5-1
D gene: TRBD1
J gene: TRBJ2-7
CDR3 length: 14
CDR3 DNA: TGCGCCAGCAGCACCGGGACAGAGTTGTACGAGCAGTACTTC
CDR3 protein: CASSTGTELYEQYF

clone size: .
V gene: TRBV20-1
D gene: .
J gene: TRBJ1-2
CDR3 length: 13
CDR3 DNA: TGCAGTGCTAGTCCCCAGGGTGCCTATGGCTACACCTTC
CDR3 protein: CSASPQGAYGYTF

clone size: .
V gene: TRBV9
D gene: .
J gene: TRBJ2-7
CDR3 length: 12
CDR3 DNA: TGTGCCAGCAGCGTGGGAGGGGGCGAGCAGTACTTC
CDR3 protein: CASSVGGGEQYF

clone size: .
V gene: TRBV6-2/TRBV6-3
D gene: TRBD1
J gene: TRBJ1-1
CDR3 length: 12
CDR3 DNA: TGTGCCAGCAGTACGGAAGCAGGGGGAGCTTTCTTT
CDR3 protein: CASSTEAGGAFF

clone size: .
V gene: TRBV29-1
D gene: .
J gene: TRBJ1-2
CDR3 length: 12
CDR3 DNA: TGCAGCGTTGTTGACATAAACTATGGCTACACCTTC
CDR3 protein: CSVVDINYGYTF